Listed here is a single T cell receptor (beta chain). Its cognate antigen is unknown. Within Nashville, Tennessee resided all donors, each a Caucasian adult. The V gene's germline CDR1 is MDHEN and CDR2 SYDVKM. Trimming took 4 bases from V and 4 from J; bases not matched to a gene: 4. The CDR3 runs 14 residues. Authors' processing steps: ImmunoSEQ gave junction-only sequences without quality scores, so filtering differed. Sequencing was performed with immunoSEQ multiplex PCR; in TCRdb, only in-frame clones are kept and a portion is missing. For V, J and clone size, that table is used; D and trimming come from the DNA. The data contain 2,500,000 or so clones, over 85% of them singletons. The source of the sample is a study of shared clonotypes between healthy human individuals. Study-wide background: Three plates each covered CD4 naive and memory; CD8 naive two, CD8 memory one. Regarding the study as a whole: Compared with memory subsets, naive subsets generally had larger estimated richness.

Material: naive CD4+ T cells from PBMCs. As for subset: CD45RA+ positively selected. V is TRBV28 and J is TRBJ2-7; 10 bases map to TRBD2. The TCR originated in a man younger than 35 in good health. Some clones in this sample may be carry-over from other donors' samples. CDR3 DNA: TGTGCCAGCAGTTGGACTAGCGGAATATACGAGCAGTACTTC. It translates to CASSWTSGIYEQYF.